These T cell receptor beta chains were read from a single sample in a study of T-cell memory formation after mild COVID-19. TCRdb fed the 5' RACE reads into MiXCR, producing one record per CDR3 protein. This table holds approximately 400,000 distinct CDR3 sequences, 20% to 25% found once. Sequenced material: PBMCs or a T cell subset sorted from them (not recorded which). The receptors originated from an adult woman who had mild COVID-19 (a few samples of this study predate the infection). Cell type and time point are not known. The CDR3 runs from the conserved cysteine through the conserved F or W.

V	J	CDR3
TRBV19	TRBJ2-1	CASSASSPPPLNEQFF
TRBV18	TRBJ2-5	CASSPPKQTYQETQYF
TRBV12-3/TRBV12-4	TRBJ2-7	CASREQGADEQYF
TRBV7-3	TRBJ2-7	CASSLNPAGRSYEQYF
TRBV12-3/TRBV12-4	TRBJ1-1	CASSLGGGAEAFF
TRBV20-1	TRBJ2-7	CSARDTTGFEEQYF
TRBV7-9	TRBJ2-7	CASSSGQGPSYEQYF
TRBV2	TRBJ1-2	CASSDWVSIDGYTF
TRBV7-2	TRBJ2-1	CASSYPGGRGEQFF
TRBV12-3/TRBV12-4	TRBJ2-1	CASKYSGEQFF
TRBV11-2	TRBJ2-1	CASRNTGTGKLNEQFF
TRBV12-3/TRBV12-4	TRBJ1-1	CASSLESRPQREAFF
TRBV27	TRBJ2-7	CASSFRSGRFNEQYF
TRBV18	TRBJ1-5	CASSPGDVGNQPQHF
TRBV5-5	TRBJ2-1	CASSAVPGREQFF
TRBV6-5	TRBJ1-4	CASSRDREKLFF
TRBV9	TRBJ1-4	CASSAGGTTNEKLFF
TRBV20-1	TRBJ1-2	CSAREIGGYTF
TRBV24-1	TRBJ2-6	CATSDPQLSGANVLTF
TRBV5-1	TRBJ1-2	CASSGGTVGDYGYTF
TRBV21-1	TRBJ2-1	CASSLGTGVRLARNHEQFF
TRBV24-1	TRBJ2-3	CATSDRFLRLGSTDTQYF
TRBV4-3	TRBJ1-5	CASSQERYSNQPQHF
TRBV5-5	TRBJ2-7	CASSFLSPRDSYEQYF
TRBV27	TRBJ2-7	CASSFYGTGDYEQYF
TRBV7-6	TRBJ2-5	CASSPQGPRPTQYF
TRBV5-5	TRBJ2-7	CASSLQGADSTYEQYF
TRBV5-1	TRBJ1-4	CASSLTEATNEKLFF
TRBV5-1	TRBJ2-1	CASSQDTYNEQFF
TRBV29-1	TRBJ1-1	CSVEDVPGKAEAFF
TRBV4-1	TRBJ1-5	CASSQVGYQPQHF
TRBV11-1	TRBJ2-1	CASSLDRGGEQFF
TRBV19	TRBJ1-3	CASSMRTGTSGNTIYF
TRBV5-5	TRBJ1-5	CASSWGTAGGQPQHF
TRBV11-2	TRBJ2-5	CASSVSGSWETQYF
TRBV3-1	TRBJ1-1	CASSQDSGLGGTEAFF
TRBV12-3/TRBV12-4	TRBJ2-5	CASSPNRQSSKETQYF
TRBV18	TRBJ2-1	CASSPASGVYNEQFF
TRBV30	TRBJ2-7	CAWSVLGQGEYEQYF
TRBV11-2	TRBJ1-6	CASSFWDSDNSPLHF
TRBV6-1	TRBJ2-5	CASSLGLAGGAQETQYF
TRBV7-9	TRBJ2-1	CSSSLDSNEQFF
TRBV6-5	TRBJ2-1	CASSYDRSSYNEQFF
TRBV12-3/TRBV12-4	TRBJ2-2	CASRRVRGGNTGELFF
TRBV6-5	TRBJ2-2	CASRRTDSTGELFF
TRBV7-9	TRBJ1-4	CASSYLGTGVNEKLFF
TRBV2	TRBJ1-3	CASRVRQDLGNTIYF
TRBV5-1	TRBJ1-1	CASSWGYKMNTEAFF
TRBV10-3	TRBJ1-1	CAISETDRGTEAFF
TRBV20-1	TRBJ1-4	CSAARPGYNEKLFF